This record concerns one TCR beta chain sequence. Its antigen remains unknown. The same CDR3 can be traced to other DNA sequences in this sample. CDR3 size: 14 residues. The germline V gene has CDR1 SGHDT and CDR2 YYEEEE. Unmatched junction bases numbered 6, after V lost 2 bases and J lost 4 bases. These data originate in a study of shared clonotypes between healthy human individuals. Study overall: Donor composition was a couple of women and a few men, aged 18 to 49.

Selected positively for CCR7 and CD45RO-negative, naive CD8 cells excluded terminally differentiated effector memory CD45RA+ cells. Healthy HIV-negative adults with no recent acute infections or vaccinations were recruited as donors. Findings of the study overall: Donor clonotype sharing was expected to depend on sequencing depth.

Methods used by the authors: Filtering of immunoSEQ junctional sequences could not match full-length read filtering. The data were produced by immunoSEQ multiplex PCR, yet TCRdb's version contains in-frame clones alone and is incomplete. V and J calls and clone size follow that table, whereas D and trimming were derived from the DNA. The data contain about 2 million clones, about 95% of them singletons. The sequencing input was naive CD8+ T cells sorted from blood. The chain couples TRBV5-6 to TRBJ2-7; 7 positions agree with TRBD1. This clonotype was obtained from a man between 18 and 35 years old in good health. The CDR3 loop reads CASSFGQGVYEQYF. The CDR3 nucleotides are TGTGCCAGCAGCTTCGGGCAGGGGGTTTACGAGCAGTACTTC. Using reference TRBV5-6 and TRBJ2-7 for the parts outside the CDR3, the full variable domain is DAGVTQSPTHLIKTRGQQVTLRCSPKSGHDTVSWYQQALGQGPQFIFQYYEEEERQRGNFPDRFSGHQFPNYSSELNVNALLLGDSALYLCASSFGQGVYEQYFGPGTRLTVT.